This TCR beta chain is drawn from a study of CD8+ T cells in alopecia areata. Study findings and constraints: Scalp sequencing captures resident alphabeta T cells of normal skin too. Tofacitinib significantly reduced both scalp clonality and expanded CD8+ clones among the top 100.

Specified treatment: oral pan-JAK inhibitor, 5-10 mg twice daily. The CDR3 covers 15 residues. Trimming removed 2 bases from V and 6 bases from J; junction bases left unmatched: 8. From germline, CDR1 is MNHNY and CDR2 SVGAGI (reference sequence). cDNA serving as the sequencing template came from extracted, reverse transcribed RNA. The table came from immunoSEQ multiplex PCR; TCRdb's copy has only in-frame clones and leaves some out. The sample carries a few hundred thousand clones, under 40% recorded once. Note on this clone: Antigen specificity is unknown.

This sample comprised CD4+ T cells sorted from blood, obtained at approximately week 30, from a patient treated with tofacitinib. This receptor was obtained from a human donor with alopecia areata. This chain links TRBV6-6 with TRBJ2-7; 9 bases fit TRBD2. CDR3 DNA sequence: TGTGCCAGCAGTTACGAGTTAGCGGGAGCACTCGAGCAGTACTTC. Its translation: CASSYELAGALEQYF.